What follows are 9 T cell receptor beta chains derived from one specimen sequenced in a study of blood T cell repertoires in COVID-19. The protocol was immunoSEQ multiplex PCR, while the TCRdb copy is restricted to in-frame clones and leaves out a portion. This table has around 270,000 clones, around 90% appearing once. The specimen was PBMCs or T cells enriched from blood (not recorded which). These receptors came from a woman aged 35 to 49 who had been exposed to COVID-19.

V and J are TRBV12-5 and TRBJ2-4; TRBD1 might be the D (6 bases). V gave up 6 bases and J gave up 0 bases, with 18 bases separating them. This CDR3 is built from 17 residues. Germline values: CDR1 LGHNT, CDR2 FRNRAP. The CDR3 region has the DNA TGTGCTAGTGGACTACAGGGTATGTCTACAGCCAAAAACATTCAGTACTTC. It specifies CASGLQGMSTAKNIQYF. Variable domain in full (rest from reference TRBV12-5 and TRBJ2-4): DARVTQTPRHKVTEMGQEVTMRCQPILGHNTVFWYRQTMMQGLELLAYFRNRAPLDDSGMPKDRFSAEMPDATLATLKIQPSEPRDSAVYFCASGLQGMSTAKNIQYFGAGTRLSVL.

CDR3 sequence: CALEGRGNSYEQYV. The CDR3 DNA follows: TGTGCCCTAGAGGGGCGGGGAAATTCCTACGAGCAGTACGTC. The rearrangement uses TRBV27 and TRBJ2-7; D is possibly TRBD2 (6 bases). V lost 11 bases and J lost 1, with 18 bases in between. In germline, CDR1 is MNHEY, CDR2 SMNVEV (reference sequence). This CDR3 has 14 residues.

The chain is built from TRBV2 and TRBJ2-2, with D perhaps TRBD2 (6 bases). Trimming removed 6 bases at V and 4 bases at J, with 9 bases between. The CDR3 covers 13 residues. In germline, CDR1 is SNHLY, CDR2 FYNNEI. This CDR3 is CASRRDGTGELFF. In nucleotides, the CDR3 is TGTGCCAGCAGGCGGGACGGCACCGGGGAGCTGTTTTTT. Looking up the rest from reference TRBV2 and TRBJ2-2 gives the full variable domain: EPEVTQTPSHQVTQMGQEVILRCVPISNHLYFYWYRQILGQKVEFLVSFYNNEISEKSEIFDDQFSVERPDGSNFTLKIRSTKLEDSAMYFCASRRDGTGELFFGEGSRLTVL.

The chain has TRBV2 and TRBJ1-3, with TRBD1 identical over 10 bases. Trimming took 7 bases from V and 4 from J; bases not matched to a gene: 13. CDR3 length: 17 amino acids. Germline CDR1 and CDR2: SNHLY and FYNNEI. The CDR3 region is CASIEEGTGASGNTIYF. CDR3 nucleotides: TGTGCCAGCATCGAGGAGGGGACAGGGGCGTCCGGAAACACCATATATTTT. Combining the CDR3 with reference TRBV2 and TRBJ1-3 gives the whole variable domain EPEVTQTPSHQVTQMGQEVILRCVPISNHLYFYWYRQILGQKVEFLVSFYNNEISEKSEIFDDQFSVERPDGSNFTLKIRSTKLEDSAMYFCASIEEGTGASGNTIYFGEGSWLTVV.

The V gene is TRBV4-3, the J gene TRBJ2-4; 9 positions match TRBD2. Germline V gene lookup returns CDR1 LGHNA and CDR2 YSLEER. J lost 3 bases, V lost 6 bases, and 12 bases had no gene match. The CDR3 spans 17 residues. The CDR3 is CASSRGLAGHDKNIQYF. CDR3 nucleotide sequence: TGCGCCAGCAGTCGGGGGCTAGCGGGACACGACAAAAACATTCAGTACTTC.

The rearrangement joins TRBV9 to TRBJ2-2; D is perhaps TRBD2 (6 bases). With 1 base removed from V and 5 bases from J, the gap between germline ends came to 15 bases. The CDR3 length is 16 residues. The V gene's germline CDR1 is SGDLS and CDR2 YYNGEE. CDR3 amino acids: CASSVISPRGTGELFF. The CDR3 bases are TGTGCCAGCAGCGTAATTTCTCCCCGGGGGACCGGGGAGCTGTTTTTT.

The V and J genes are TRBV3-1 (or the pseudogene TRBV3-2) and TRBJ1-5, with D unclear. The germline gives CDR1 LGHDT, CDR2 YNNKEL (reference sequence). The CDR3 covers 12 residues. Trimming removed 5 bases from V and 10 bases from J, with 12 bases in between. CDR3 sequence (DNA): TGTGCCAGCAGCAAAAGAGGGAATCCCCAGCATTTT. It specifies CASSKRGNPQHF.

DNA for the CDR3: TGTGCCAGCTCACTAACCGGGACAGGGTCAAATCAGCCCCAGCATTTT. It specifies CASSLTGTGSNQPQHF. The chain recombines TRBV18 with TRBJ1-5; 9 bases are shared with TRBD1. The CDR3 totals 16 residues. Germline V lookup: CDR1 KGHSH, CDR2 LQKENI. V dropped 4 bases and J dropped 4; count of bases not matched to a gene: 8.

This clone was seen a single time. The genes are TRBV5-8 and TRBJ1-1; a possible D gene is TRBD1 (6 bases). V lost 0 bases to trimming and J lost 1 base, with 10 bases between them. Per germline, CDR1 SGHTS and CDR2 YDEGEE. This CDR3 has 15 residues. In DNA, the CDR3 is TGTGCCAGCAGCTTGGGTGCGGGGGCGAACACTGAAGCTTTCTTT. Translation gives CASSLGAGANTEAFF.